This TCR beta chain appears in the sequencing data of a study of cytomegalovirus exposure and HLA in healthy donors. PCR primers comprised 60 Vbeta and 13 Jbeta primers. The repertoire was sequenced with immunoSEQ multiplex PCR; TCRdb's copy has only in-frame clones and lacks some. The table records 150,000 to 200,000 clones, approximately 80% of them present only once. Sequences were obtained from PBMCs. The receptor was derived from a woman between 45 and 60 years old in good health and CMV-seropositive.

CDR3 sequence: CASSLGSSGGTGELFF. Written as DNA, the CDR3 is TGTGCCAGCAGCTTAGGGTCTAGCGGGGGAACCGGGGAGCTGTTTTTT. This chain links TRBV7-2 with TRBJ2-2; TRBD2 matches at 10 bases. This CDR3 has 16 amino acids. Germline V gives CDR1 SGHTA, CDR2 FQGNSA. Trimming removed 1 base from V and 5 bases from J; junction bases left unmatched: 4. The full variable domain, in which reference TRBV7-2 and TRBJ2-2 provide the parts outside the CDR3, is GAGVSQSPSNKVTEKGKDVELRCDPISGHTALYWYRQSLGQGLEFLIYFQGNSAPDKSGLPSDRFSAERTGGSVSTLTIQRTQQEDSAVYLCASSLGSSGGTGELFFGEGSRLTVL.